This T cell receptor beta chain was recorded in a study of Ad26.COV2.S vaccination and SARS-CoV-2 variants. As for the study in general: Participants got Ad26.COV2.S intramuscularly, once or twice 56 days apart.

Profiling relied on immunoSEQ multiplex PCR, and the TCRdb table lists in-frame clones only, not all of them. The sample has about 680,000 clones, roughly 90% seen once. Described treatment: some 20 received Ad26.COV2.S at low or high dose, single or two shots; several received placebo; per-sample allocation not given. The study sampled participants on day 63 after the first vaccine or placebo injection. Study-wide results and caveats: Possibly, TCR breadth and depth analyses underestimated total T cell responses. The authors reported substantial breadth in spike-specific CD8+ and CD4+ T cell responses after vaccination.

CDR3 length equals 16 residues. CDR1 and CDR2 from the germline V gene are MNHEY and SVGEGT. With 0 bases removed from V and 0 bases from J, the gap between germline ends came to 9 bases. Details on this clone: Its antigen remains unknown.

Sequenced here: peripheral blood, sampled in a trial of Ad26.COV2.S vaccine versus placebo. The chain links TRBV6-2 or TRBV6-3 to TRBJ2-4; D unclear. The sequence was obtained from a person between 18 and 60 years old who received the Ad26.COV2.S COVID-19 vaccine or a placebo. The CDR3 here is CASSYSRLLAKNIQYF. CDR3 in DNA: TGTGCCAGCAGTTACTCTCGGCTGCTAGCCAAAAACATTCAGTACTTC.